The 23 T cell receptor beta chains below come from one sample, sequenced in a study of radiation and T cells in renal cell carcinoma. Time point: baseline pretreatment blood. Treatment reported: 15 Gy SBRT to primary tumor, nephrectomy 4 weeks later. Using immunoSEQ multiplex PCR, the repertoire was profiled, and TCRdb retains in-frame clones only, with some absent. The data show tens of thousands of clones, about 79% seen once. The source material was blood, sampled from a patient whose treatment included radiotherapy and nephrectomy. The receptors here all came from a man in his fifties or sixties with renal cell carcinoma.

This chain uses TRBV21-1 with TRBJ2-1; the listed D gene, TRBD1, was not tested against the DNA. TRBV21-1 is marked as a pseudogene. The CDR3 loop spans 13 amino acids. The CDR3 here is CASSKGEGDEQFF. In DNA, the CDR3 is TGTGCCAGCAGCAAAGGAGAGGGGGATGAGCAGTTCTTC.

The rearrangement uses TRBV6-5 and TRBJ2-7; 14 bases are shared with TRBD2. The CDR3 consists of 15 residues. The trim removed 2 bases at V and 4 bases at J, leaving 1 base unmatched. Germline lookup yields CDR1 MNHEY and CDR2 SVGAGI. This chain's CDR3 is CASSYGTSGSYEQYF. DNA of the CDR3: TGTGCCAGCAGTTACGGGACTAGCGGGAGTTACGAGCAGTACTTC.

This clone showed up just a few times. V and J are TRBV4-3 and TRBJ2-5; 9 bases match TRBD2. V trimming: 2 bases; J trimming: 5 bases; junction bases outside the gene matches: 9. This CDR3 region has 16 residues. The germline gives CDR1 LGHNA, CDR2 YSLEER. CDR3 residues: CASSQSSSGTGETQYF. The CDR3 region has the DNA TGCGCCAGCAGCCAATCTTCTAGCGGGACGGGGGAGACCCAGTACTTC.

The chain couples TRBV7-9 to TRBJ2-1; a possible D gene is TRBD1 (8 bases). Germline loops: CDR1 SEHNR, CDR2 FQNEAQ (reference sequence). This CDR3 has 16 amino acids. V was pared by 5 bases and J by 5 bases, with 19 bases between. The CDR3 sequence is CASSTYDRGGHNEQFF. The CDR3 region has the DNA TGTGCCAGCAGCACGTACGACAGGGGAGGGCACAATGAGCAGTTCTTC.

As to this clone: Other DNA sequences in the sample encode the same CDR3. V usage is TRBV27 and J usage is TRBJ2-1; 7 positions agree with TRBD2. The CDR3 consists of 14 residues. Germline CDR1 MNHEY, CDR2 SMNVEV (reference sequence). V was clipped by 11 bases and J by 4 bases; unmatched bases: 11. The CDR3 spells CASSKGAGYNEQFF. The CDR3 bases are TGTGCCTCGTCTAAGGGAGCGGGATACAATGAGCAGTTCTTC.

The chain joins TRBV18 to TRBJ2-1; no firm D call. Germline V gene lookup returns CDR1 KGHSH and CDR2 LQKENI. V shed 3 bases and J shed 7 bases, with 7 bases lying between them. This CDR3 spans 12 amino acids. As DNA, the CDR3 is TGTGCCAGCTCACCGGTGGGAAATGAGCAGTTCTTC. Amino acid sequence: CASSPVGNEQFF.

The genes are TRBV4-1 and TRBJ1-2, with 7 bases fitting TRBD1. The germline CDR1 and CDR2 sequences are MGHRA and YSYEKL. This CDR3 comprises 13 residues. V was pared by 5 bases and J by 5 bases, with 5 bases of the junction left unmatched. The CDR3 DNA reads TGCGCCAGCAGCGAGGGGGCTGGGTATGGCTACACCTTC. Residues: CASSEGAGYGYTF.

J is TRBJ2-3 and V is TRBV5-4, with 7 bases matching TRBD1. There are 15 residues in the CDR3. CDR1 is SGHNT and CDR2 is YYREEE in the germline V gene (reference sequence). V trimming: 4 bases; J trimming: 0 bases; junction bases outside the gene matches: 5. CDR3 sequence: CASSPGQPSTDTQYF. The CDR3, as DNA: TGTGCCAGCAGCCCGGGACAGCCTAGCACAGATACGCAGTATTTT.

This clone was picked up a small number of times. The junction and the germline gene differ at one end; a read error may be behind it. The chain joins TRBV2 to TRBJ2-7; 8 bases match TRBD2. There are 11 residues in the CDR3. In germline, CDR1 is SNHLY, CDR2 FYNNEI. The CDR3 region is CWSGRGNEQYF. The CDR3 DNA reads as TGCTGGAGCGGGAGAGGCAACGAGCAGTACTTC.

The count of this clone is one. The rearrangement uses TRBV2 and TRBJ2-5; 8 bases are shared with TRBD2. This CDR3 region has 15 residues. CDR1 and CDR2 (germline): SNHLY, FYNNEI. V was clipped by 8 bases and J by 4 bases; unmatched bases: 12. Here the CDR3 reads CASDPNGRARETQYF. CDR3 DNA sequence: TGTGCCAGCGACCCCAACGGGAGGGCCAGAGAGACCCAGTACTTC.

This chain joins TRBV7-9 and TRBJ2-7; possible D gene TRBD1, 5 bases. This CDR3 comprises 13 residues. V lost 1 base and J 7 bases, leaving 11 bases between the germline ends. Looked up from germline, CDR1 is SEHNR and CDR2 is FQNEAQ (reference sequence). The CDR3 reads CASSLVGAREQYF. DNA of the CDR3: TGTGCCAGCAGCTTAGTTGGGGCCAGGGAGCAGTACTTC.

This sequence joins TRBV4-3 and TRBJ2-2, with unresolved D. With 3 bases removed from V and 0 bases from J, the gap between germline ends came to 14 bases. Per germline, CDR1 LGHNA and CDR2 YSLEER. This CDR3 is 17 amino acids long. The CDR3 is CASSQVLGGTNTGELFF. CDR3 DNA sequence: TGCGCCAGCAGCCAGGTACTTGGCGGAACGAACACCGGGGAGCTGTTTTTT.

CDR3 nucleotide sequence: TGTGCCAGCAGCTTAGTTTTCGGCCGACAAAGCTCCTACGAGCAGTACTTC. Its translation is CASSLVFGRQSSYEQYF. This chain connects TRBV7-9 to TRBJ2-7, with D hard to call. Per germline, CDR1 SEHNR and CDR2 FQNEAQ (reference sequence). The V end lost 1 base, the J end lost 0 bases, and 16 bases lay between the germline ends. This CDR3 region has 17 residues.

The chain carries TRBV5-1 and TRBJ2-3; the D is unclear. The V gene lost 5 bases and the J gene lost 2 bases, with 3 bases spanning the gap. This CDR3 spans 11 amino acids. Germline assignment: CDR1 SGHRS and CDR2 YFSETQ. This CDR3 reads CASSITDTQYF. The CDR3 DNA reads TGCGCCAGCAGTATCACAGATACGCAGTATTTT. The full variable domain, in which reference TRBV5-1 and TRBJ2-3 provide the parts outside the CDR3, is KAGVTQTPRYLIKTRGQQVTLSCSPISGHRSVSWYQQTPGQGLQFLFEYFSETQRNKGNFPGRFSGRQFSNSRSEMNVSTLELGDSALYLCASSITDTQYFGPGTRLTVL.

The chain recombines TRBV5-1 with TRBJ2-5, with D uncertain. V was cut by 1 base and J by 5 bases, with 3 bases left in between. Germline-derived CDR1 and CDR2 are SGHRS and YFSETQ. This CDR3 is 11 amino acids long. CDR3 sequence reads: CASSLSETQYF. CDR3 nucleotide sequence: TGCGCCAGCAGCTTGTCGGAGACCCAGTACTTC.

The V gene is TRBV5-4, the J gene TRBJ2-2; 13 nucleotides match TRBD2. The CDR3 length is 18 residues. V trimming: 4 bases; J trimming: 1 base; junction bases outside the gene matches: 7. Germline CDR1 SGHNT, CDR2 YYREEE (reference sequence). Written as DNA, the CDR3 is TGTGCCAGCAGCATGCGACTAGCGGGAGGACTGAACACCGGGGAGCTGTTTTTT. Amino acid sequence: CASSMRLAGGLNTGELFF.

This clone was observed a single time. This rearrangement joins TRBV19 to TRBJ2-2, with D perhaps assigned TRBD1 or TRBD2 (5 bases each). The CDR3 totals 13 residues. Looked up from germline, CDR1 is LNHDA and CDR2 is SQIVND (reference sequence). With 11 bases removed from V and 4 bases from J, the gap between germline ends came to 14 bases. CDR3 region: CACTGTPTGELFF. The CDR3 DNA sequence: TGTGCCTGTACCGGGACCCCCACCGGGGAGCTGTTTTTT.

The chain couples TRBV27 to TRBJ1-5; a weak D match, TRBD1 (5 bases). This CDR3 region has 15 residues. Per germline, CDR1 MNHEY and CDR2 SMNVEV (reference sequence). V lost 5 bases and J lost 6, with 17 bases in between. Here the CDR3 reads CASSRWGGQGQPQHF. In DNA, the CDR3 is TGTGCCAGCAGTAGGTGGGGAGGGCAGGGTCAGCCCCAGCATTTT.

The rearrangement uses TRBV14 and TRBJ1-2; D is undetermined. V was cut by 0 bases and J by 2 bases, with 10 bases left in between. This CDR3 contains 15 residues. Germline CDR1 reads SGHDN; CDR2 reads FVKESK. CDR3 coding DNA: TGTGCCAGCAGCCAAGAAATGGGATGGAACTATGGCTACACCTTC. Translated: CASSQEMGWNYGYTF.

The CDR3 coding sequence is TGTGCCAGCAGCTTCGCGGTGACAGACTCCTACGAGCAGTACTTC. Protein product: CASSFAVTDSYEQYF. The chain recombines TRBV7-9 with TRBJ2-7, with D perhaps TRBD1 (5 bases). With 3 bases removed from V and 0 bases from J, the gap between germline ends came to 12 bases. The CDR3 is made up of 15 amino acids. CDR1 SEHNR and CDR2 FQNEAQ come from the germline V gene (reference sequence).

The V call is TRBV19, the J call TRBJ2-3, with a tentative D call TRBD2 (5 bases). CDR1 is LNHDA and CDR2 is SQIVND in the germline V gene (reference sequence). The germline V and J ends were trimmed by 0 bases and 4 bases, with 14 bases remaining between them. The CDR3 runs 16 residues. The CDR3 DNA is TGTGCCAGTAGTATAGATCGGCTAGCTGGCGCAGATACGCAGTATTTT. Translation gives CASSIDRLAGADTQYF. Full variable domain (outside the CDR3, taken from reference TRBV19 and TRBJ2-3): DGGITQSPKYLFRKEGQNVTLSCEQNLNHDAMYWYRQDPGQGLRLIYYSQIVNDFQKGDIAEGYSVSREKKESFPLTVTSAQKNPTAFYLCASSIDRLAGADTQYFGPGTRLTVL.

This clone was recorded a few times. DNA for the CDR3: TGTGCCAGCAGGGAGGACCAGGCCTCTTACTACGAGCAGTACTTC. It encodes CASREDQASYYEQYF. This rearrangement joins TRBV5-4 to TRBJ2-7; tentative D call: TRBD2 (5 bases). V lost 5 bases, J lost 3 bases, and 18 bases lay in between. The CDR3 has 15 residues. Germline CDR1 and CDR2: SGHNT and YYREEE (reference sequence).

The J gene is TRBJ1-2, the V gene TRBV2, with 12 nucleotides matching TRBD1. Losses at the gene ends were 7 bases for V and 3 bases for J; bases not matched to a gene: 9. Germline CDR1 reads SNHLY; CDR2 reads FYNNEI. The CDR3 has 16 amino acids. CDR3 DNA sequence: TGTGCCAGCACCCAAGGGGACAGGGGGCGTTACTATGGCTACACCTTC. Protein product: CASTQGDRGRYYGYTF. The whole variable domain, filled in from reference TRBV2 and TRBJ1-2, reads EPEVTQTPSHQVTQMGQEVILRCVPISNHLYFYWYRQILGQKVEFLVSFYNNEISEKSEIFDDQFSVERPDGSNFTLKIRSTKLEDSAMYFCASTQGDRGRYYGYTFGSGTRLTVV.